This T cell receptor (beta chain) was documented in a study of cytomegalovirus exposure and HLA in healthy donors. Worth noting for this clone: The target antigen is unknown.

PCR used 60 Vbeta primers and 13 Jbeta primers. The assay was immunoSEQ multiplex PCR, and TCRdb's table has in-frame clones only and misses some. The table lists 100,000 to 150,000 clones, 80% of them singletons. General study points: The classifier was said to identify cytomegalovirus status with high specificity and sensitivity.

The specimen sequenced was PBMCs. The clonotype comes from a female donor in good health and CMV-seronegative.

CDR3 DNA: TGTGCCTGGAGTGTATGGCTAGGCCCCACAGATACGCAGTATTTT. It yields the protein CAWSVWLGPTDTQYF. V usage is TRBV30 and J usage is TRBJ2-3, with D hard to call. Germline CDR1 is GTSNPN and CDR2 is SVGIG (reference sequence). Trimming removed 0 bases from V and 2 bases from J, with 12 bases in between. This CDR3 comprises 15 residues.